This T cell receptor (beta chain) is from a study of CD8 T cells in ankylosing spondylitis. Generation of TCR beta libraries employed quantitative 5'-RACE incorporating molecular barcodes. Each CDR3 protein is one row after TCRdb ran MiXCR on the 5' RACE reads. The sample lists fewer than 750,000 distinct CDR3 sequences; around 17% were seen once. Study-wide results and limits: CD8+ disease-linked clones were present at relatively low frequencies in blood. Within ankylosing spondylitis blood, a TCR beta motif made up of roughly eight highly homologous variants appeared to be characteristic. Past studies reported some motif variants in reactive arthritis synovial fluid and blood. Significant enrichment of disease-linked clones was reportedly seen in matched ankylosing spondylitis synovial fluid.

Per the germline V gene, CDR1 is SGHRS and CDR2 is YFSETQ. With 4 bases removed from V and 2 bases from J, the gap between germline ends came to 15 bases. The CDR3 has 15 residues. This clonotype was picked up a small number of times. Its cognate antigen is unknown. Sequences were obtained from blood, either unsorted or a sorted T cell fraction (not recorded which). This sequence originates from a male donor with ankylosing spondylitis. The genes are TRBV5-1 and TRBJ2-5; weak D call: TRBD2 (5 bases). DNA for the CDR3: TGCGCCAGCAGCCCCAACCCCGGGAATCAAGAGACCCAGTACTTC. Translating it yields CASSPNPGNQETQYF.